The next 20 T cell receptor beta chains were all read from a single sample in a study of blood T cell repertoires in COVID-19. The assay was immunoSEQ multiplex PCR, and TCRdb's table has in-frame clones only and misses some. The sample records 250,000 or so clones, 80% to 90% being singletons. Input material: peripheral blood. The receptors originated from a man under 40 with COVID-19, enrolled during active disease.

This clone was detected once. The chain uses TRBV28 and TRBJ2-6; 7 bases are shared with TRBD1. The V gene's germline CDR1 is MDHEN and CDR2 SYDVKM. After removal of 4 bases from V and 1 base from J, the junction contained 7 bases not matched to a gene. This CDR3 spans 17 amino acids. The CDR3, as DNA: TGTGCCAGCAGTTCCAACAGGGGTTTATCTGGGGCCAACGTCCTGACTTTC. The encoded protein is CASSSNRGLSGANVLTF.

The V gene is TRBV29-1, the J gene TRBJ1-1; 7 bases fit TRBD1. V trimming: 3 bases; J trimming: 1 base; junction bases outside the gene matches: 5. This CDR3 is built from 14 residues. Germline CDR1 and CDR2: SQVTM and ANQGSEA. The CDR3: CSVDYPGGNTEAFF. The CDR3 region has the DNA TGCAGCGTTGACTACCCAGGGGGGAACACTGAAGCTTTCTTT.

The genes are TRBV9 and TRBJ2-3; possibly TRBD2 for D (6 bases). V lost 0 bases and J lost 2, with 7 bases in between. CDR1 and CDR2 (germline): SGDLS, YYNGEE. This CDR3 is 14 amino acids long. CDR3 region: CASSVVGLTDTQYF. The CDR3 coding sequence is TGTGCCAGCAGCGTAGTGGGACTCACAGATACGCAGTATTTT.

V usage is TRBV5-4 and J usage is TRBJ2-6, with a weak D call TRBD1 (5 bases). From germline, CDR1 is SGHNT and CDR2 YYREEE (reference sequence). This CDR3 has 15 residues. Trimming stripped 4 bases from V and 1 base from J, with 9 bases between. As DNA, the CDR3 is TGTGCCAGCAGCCCCCGACAGTCTGGGGCCAACGTCCTGACTTTC. It translates to CASSPRQSGANVLTF.

This clone appeared a few times. J is TRBJ1-2 and V is TRBV12-3 or TRBV12-4; 7 bases match TRBD1. This CDR3 has 13 residues. Trimming removed 6 bases from V and 4 bases from J; junction bases left unmatched: 5. CDR3 protein: CASRLGQFYGYTF. Written as DNA, the CDR3 is TGTGCCAGCAGGCTGGGACAGTTCTATGGCTACACCTTC.

CDR3 in amino acids: CASSPVYESRVYNSPLHF. The DNA of the CDR3 is TGTGCCAGCTCACCAGTATACGAAAGCAGGGTTTATAATTCACCCCTCCACTTT. The chain uses TRBV18 and TRBJ1-6, with D perhaps matching TRBD1 (5 bases). The CDR3 contains 18 residues. Germline lookup yields CDR1 KGHSH and CDR2 LQKENI. V gave up 2 bases and J gave up 4 bases, with 18 bases separating them.

This rearrangement joins TRBV5-1 to TRBJ2-1; 7 nucleotides agree with TRBD2. Germline CDR1 and CDR2: SGHRS and YFSETQ. The CDR3 extends over 17 amino acids. The junction had 14 bases not matched to a gene; V was cut back by 3 bases and J by 5 bases. As DNA, the CDR3 is TGCGCCAGCAGCTATAGAACGTTGTGGGAGGGCCACAATGAGCAGTTCTTC. Protein sequence: CASSYRTLWEGHNEQFF.

The V call is TRBV7-8, the J call TRBJ2-7; the match to TRBD2 covers 11 bases. Germline V gives CDR1 SGHVS, CDR2 FQNEAQ. The V and J ends lost 1 base and 5 bases, in that order; junction bases with no gene match: 4. CDR3 length: 15 residues. The CDR3 DNA reads as TGTGCCAGCAGCTTAGTACTAGCGGGAGTCAACGAGCAGTACTTC. Translation: CASSLVLAGVNEQYF. Complete variable domain (other parts from reference TRBV7-8 and TRBJ2-7): GAGVSQSPRYKVAKRGQDVALRCDPISGHVSLFWYQQALGQGPEFLTYFQNEAQLDKSGLPSDRFFAERPEGSVSTLKIQRTQQEDSAVYLCASSLVLAGVNEQYFGPGTRLTVT.

The chain joins TRBV6-2 or TRBV6-3 to TRBJ1-1; D is possibly TRBD1 (6 bases). Germline CDR1 is MNHEY and CDR2 is SVGEGT. Trimming stripped 6 bases from V and 6 bases from J, with 14 bases between. The CDR3 is 13 residues long. The CDR3, as DNA: TGTGCCAGCAGCCGCTCACAGGGAGCTGAAGCTTTCTTT. It yields the protein CASSRSQGAEAFF.

This sequence joins TRBV27 and TRBJ2-2; TRBD1 matches 8 bases. After removal of 4 bases from V and 12 bases from J, the junction contained 7 bases not matched to a gene. This CDR3 is 13 amino acids long. Germline V gene lookup returns CDR1 MNHEY and CDR2 SMNVEV (reference sequence). CDR3 DNA: TGTGCCAGCAGTTACGACAGGGGCCCTAAGCTGTTTTTT. Its translation is CASSYDRGPKLFF.

The V and J genes are TRBV10-3 and TRBJ2-7; D gene unclear. V lost 6 bases and J 0 bases, leaving 12 bases between the germline ends. This CDR3 comprises 14 residues. Germline lookup yields CDR1 ENHRY and CDR2 SYGVKD. CDR3 coding DNA: TGTGCCATCAGCCCCCGCTCGGTCTCCTACGAGCAGTACTTC. Translating it yields CAISPRSVSYEQYF.

The V call is TRBV6-5, the J call TRBJ1-1; D is possibly TRBD1 (5 bases). The CDR3 length is 13 residues. CDR1 MNHEY and CDR2 SVGAGI come from the germline V gene. V was pared by 5 bases and J by 3 bases, with 10 bases between. The CDR3: CASSLTGDTEAFF. In DNA form, the CDR3 reads TGTGCCAGCAGTCTCACAGGAGACACTGAAGCTTTCTTT.

CDR3 region: CASSSNTEAFF. The CDR3 DNA follows: TGTGCCAGCAGTTCAAACACTGAAGCTTTCTTT. This chain uses TRBV28 with TRBJ1-1; D remains unclear. CDR1 and CDR2 from the germline V gene are MDHEN and SYDVKM. The CDR3 has 11 amino acids. V lost 4 bases, J lost 2 bases, and 2 bases lay in between.

This sequence joins TRBV6-6 and TRBJ1-2, with no clear D. This CDR3 region has 14 residues. With 2 bases removed from V and 5 bases from J, the gap between germline ends came to 12 bases. Per germline, CDR1 MNHNY and CDR2 SVGAGI (reference sequence). The CDR3 is CASSYGQSPYGYTF. Written as DNA, the CDR3 is TGTGCCAGCAGTTACGGGCAGTCCCCGTATGGCTACACCTTC.

The CDR3 DNA sequence: TGTGCCTGGAGTGTCACGACAGGGTCCGTTGAGCAGTTCTTC. This gives the protein CAWSVTTGSVEQFF. The chain has TRBV30 and TRBJ2-1, with TRBD1 matching over 7 bases. CDR3 length equals 14 residues. V trimming: 0 bases; J trimming: 9 bases; junction bases outside the gene matches: 8. From germline, CDR1 is GTSNPN and CDR2 SVGIG (reference sequence).

V and J are TRBV19 and TRBJ1-2, with 10 positions matching TRBD1. V was clipped by 1 base and J by 8 bases; unmatched bases: 4. There are 14 residues in the CDR3. Germline V gives CDR1 LNHDA, CDR2 SQIVND (reference sequence). The CDR3 loop reads CASSIGQGARGYTF. CDR3 coding DNA: TGTGCCAGTAGTATAGGACAGGGGGCGCGAGGCTACACCTTC.

The rearrangement uses TRBV4-3 and TRBJ2-7; 12 bases fit TRBD2. Germline values: CDR1 LGHNA, CDR2 YSLEER. Trimming took 2 bases from V and 0 from J; bases not matched to a gene: 5. CDR3 length: 17 residues. CDR3 nucleotides: TGCGCCAGCAGCCAAACCCTAGCGGGAGGGCCCTCCTACGAGCAGTACTTC. Protein product: CASSQTLAGGPSYEQYF.

The gene calls are TRBV19 and TRBJ1-2, with D uncertain. CDR1 and CDR2 (germline): LNHDA, SQIVND (reference sequence). This CDR3 has 12 residues. Trimming removed 8 bases at V and 2 bases at J, with 9 bases between. CDR3 sequence reads: CASSQVNYGYTF. CDR3 nucleotide sequence: TGTGCCAGTTCCCAGGTGAACTATGGCTACACCTTC. Supplemented by reference TRBV19 and TRBJ1-2, the full variable domain reads DGGITQSPKYLFRKEGQNVTLSCEQNLNHDAMYWYRQDPGQGLRLIYYSQIVNDFQKGDIAEGYSVSREKKESFPLTVTSAQKNPTAFYLCASSQVNYGYTFGSGTRLTVV.

This rearrangement joins TRBV11-2 to TRBJ1-3, with TRBD1 matching over 10 bases. Per germline, CDR1 SGHAT and CDR2 FQNNGV. The CDR3 spans 16 residues. Trimming at V came to 1 base and at J to 6 bases, leaving 6 bases not matched to a gene. The chain's CDR3 is CASSLAPGQGVNTIYF. CDR3 nucleotides: TGTGCCAGCAGCTTAGCTCCCGGACAGGGGGTAAACACCATATATTTT.

This clone occurred once. The V and J genes are TRBV28 and TRBJ1-5; perhaps TRBD1 as D (6 bases). From germline, CDR1 is MDHEN and CDR2 SYDVKM. The CDR3 totals 12 residues. V was shortened by 7 bases and J by 6 bases, with 10 bases between the two germline ends. CDR3 bases: TGTGCCAGCACCACACAGGGTCAGCCCCAGCATTTT. Its protein is CASTTQGQPQHF.